This TCR beta chain was obtained from a study of human T cells and chemical hapten exposure. At the level of the study: Once 0.01% DPC had been applied to the upper back by patch test, readings were taken at 6 days.

TCRdb redid the calling of the RACE reads with MiXCR, one entry per CDR3 protein. The sample holds about 300,000 distinct CDR3 sequences, roughly 6% seen once. This clonotype occurred many times. With 4 bases clipped from V and 2 bases from J, the junction kept 9 bases outside the gene matches. The CDR3 is 16 residues long. Germline V gene lookup returns CDR1 SGHTA and CDR2 FQGNSA. Time point of the sample: pre-sensitization, week 0. The treatment is: therapeutic diphenylcyclopropenone sensitization with weekly scalp DPC. Material: whole blood, obtained in connection with sensitization to the hapten diphenylcyclopropenone (DPC). This clonotype was obtained from a woman under 30 with alopecia areata. Some clones in this sample may be carry-over from other donors' samples. The chain links TRBV7-2 to TRBJ2-3, with 7 bases lining up with TRBD2. CDR3 residues: CASSSPAGVPTDTQYF. Here the CDR3 DNA reads TGTGCCAGCAGCTCCCCTGCGGGGGTCCCCACAGATACGCAGTATTTT.